This T cell receptor beta chain came from a study of blood T cells in healthy people across ages (dated by TCRdb to the mid-2010s). For the study in its entirety: In model experiments, template switching captured roughly one uniquely barcoded TCR beta cDNA molecule for every two T cells. Age-related changes in TCR beta repertoire diversity were measured in the study by deep sequencing normalized with unique cDNA molecular identifiers. For two donors (one aged 18 to 29 and one aged 80 or older), the study analyzed two additional independent replicas of 1 million unique cDNA reads from the same blood draw. The donors were divided into four age groups: young (average about 15 years), middle-aged (approximately 42), aged (about 56) and long-lived (around 87). To avoid experimental bias, donors of different ages were distributed randomly across sequencing lanes. The paper's findings and limits, for the study overall: Estimates of total diversity based on one million sequenced T cells were considered lower bounds and underestimates. Because donor CMV infection status was unknown, age-related changes in expanded clonotypes were potentially confounded. Compared with the aged group, more naive CD4+ T cells, fewer expanded clones and increased TCR diversity were shown by the long-lived group, suggesting age selection. Observed TCR beta diversity per million T cells fell roughly linearly with age, and a significant reduction was already apparent by age around 39. There was a strong correlation between observed TCR beta diversity and the percentage of naive T cells measured by flow cytometry. Conclusive comparison of naive and antigen-experienced compartments was prevented by the profiling of bulk unsorted PBMCs.

The donors were 40 or so Caucasian individuals from Russia, aged 6 to 90 years, who were systemically healthy. Approximately 10 milliliters of peripheral blood were collected from each donor into EDTA-treated Vacutainer tubes. Ficoll-Paque density-gradient centrifugation was used to isolate PBMCs, with at least 7 million per sample. Trizol reagent was used to extract total RNA from PBMCs, with at least 5 micrograms per sample. Naive CD45RAhigh/CD27high T cell percentages were measured by flow cytometry on a PBMC aliquot from every donor. Libraries were made using 5' RACE. A second roughly 6 to 12 cycle PCR used a sample-barcoded 5' primer and a J-beta primer mix. A unique molecular identifier was introduced onto each TCR beta cDNA molecule by a template-switch 5' adaptor carrying 12 random nucleotides. Each sample yielded at least 3 million CDR3-containing paired-end reads. First-strand cDNA was synthesized from all RNA with the Mint cDNA synthesis kit, primed by a TRBC-specific oligonucleotide. Following uracil-DNA glycosylase treatment, a first 18-cycle PCR with universal primers M1SS and BC2_uni_R was performed on all cDNA. The paper's processing steps were these. Each sample was normalized by randomly selecting 1 million high-quality reads, each carrying a distinct molecular identifier. Reads with shared molecular identifiers were discarded instead of being binned into consensus sequences. MiTCR, run with a Q25 quality threshold and the strictest error-elimination algorithm, handled CDR3 identification, clonotype clustering and error correction. A nonparametric unseen species model using Euler transformation provided a lower-bound estimate of total TCR beta diversity. The public reads were run again by TCRdb, first through fastp at Q25 and then through MiXCR, and only productive beta chains were kept. Rows are combined by CDR3 protein, so each entry shows the most common genes and DNA. The V and J calls follow TCRdb's processing rather than the paper's. Counted in this sample were around 1,800,000 distinct CDR3 sequences; roughly two fifths of them appeared once. About 23% of the sample is in the top ten clones.

On this clonotype itself: It lacks a known antigen. No qualities accompany the bases; no much larger clone lies one base away.

V is trimmed back by 0 bases and J by 8 bases, and the junction contains 12 bases that no gene match accounts for. Including cysteine and phenylalanine, the CDR3 has 17 amino acids. This entry keeps only the CDR3 DNA: 51 bases, framed from base 1. The germline V gene (reference sequence) specifies LGHDT as CDR1 and YNNKEL as CDR2. Rearrangement joined TRBV3-1 to TRBJ2-1; the junction holds 8 bases that match TRBD2. This receptor was taken from a human donor in good health. The sample taken for sequencing was blood. The CDR3 is CASSQDSVSAGGHEQFF. DNA sequence: TGTGCCAGCAGCCAAGATTCGGTCAGCGCGGGGGGACATGAGCAGTTCTTC.